The T cell receptor beta chain under discussion was sequenced for a study of T cell responses to AZD1222 COVID-19 vaccine. The ends were cut back, 5 bases at V and 9 bases at J, with 17 bases in the middle. CDR3 length: 14 residues. The germline V gene encodes CDR1 SGHAT and CDR2 FQNNGV. Produced via immunoSEQ multiplex PCR; TCRdb's table is partial and in-frame only. The top ten hold about 9.4% of the sample, which has tens of thousands of clones, around 86% seen once. The receptor comes from an adult in good health. Sequenced material: peripheral blood, taken on day 0 of AZD1222 vaccination. The rearrangement joins TRBV11-2 to TRBJ2-1, with D possibly being TRBD2 (6 bases). DNA of the CDR3: TGTGCCAGCAGCCCCGCCACGGCGGGGACTGAGCAGTTCTTC. Protein sequence: CASSPATAGTEQFF.